The present T cell receptor beta chain was sequenced within a study of cytomegalovirus exposure and HLA in healthy donors (dated by TCRdb to the late 2010s). About the full investigation: An earlier analysis of roughly 500 of the donors reported about 260 Gb of sequence data and 95 million to 120 million unique TCR beta sequences obtained from around 180 million T cells. Approximately 310 gigabases of sequencing data and 78 million or so unique TCR sequences were included in an early release covering several hundred HLA-typed donors. Among the approximately 400 genotyped donors, about 83% belonged to the genetic ancestry cluster associated with self-reported Caucasian donors. The aim of the study was to test whether cataloging public T cell receptors could identify signatures of past pathogen exposure. Using immunosequencing, the study profiled T cell repertoires from about 610 subjects and related those repertoires to cytomegalovirus serostatus. Along with the roughly 670-subject first cohort, a separate validation cohort of over a hundred different subjects was used. High-throughput TCR immunosequencing, statistical association of individual TCRs with disease status, and machine learning were combined to predict cytomegalovirus infection status. In a later analysis, previously published TCR beta repertoires from more than 500 donors were re-analyzed and high-resolution HLA genotyping was added so that TCR occurrence patterns could be studied. The later analysis used no new phenotypic data to find candidate immune exposures, relying instead on TCR beta sequences and their occurrence across donors. In an earlier analysis of 500 to 650 of the donors, high-throughput TCR beta sequencing was used to judge whether each TCR beta V gene segment behaved as functional or pseudogenic. Donor age, sex, ethnicity and CMV serostatus were compiled together with the repertoire data. A later genetic analysis took genome-wide SNP genotypes for about three fifths of the 666 donors and used that subset as a discovery cohort. All discovery cohort repertoires had been generated on a single sequencing platform. HLA typing covered class I and class II loci at four-digit resolution. The number of donors typed differed by locus, with about 629-640 for A, B, C, DRB1 and DQB1, about 500 for DQA1, under 610 for DPA1, and 450 to 480 for DPB1. Because of strong linkage in the cohort, roughly five DR-DQ haplotypes were treated as single units for association and clustering. Among 398 genotyped donors of the cohort, an average of 235,054 unique TCR beta nucleotide sequences were sequenced per donor, roughly a sixth of them non-productive.

In regard to this clone: What this receptor recognizes is not known. Base qualities are missing; no much larger clone stands one base away.

Overall study results and their limits: The classifier was reported to diagnose cytomegalovirus status with high specificity and sensitivity in both the original and validation cohorts. In a later genetic analysis, fewer N-insertions in productive TCRs were reported among donors in an Asian-associated ancestry cluster than the roughly 700-donor mean. A later analysis found that most CMV-associated TCR beta chains appeared HLA-restricted, with HLA associations seemingly driven largely by CMV exposure. Three of the identified cytomegalovirus-associated TCR beta chains were confirmed in vitro to be specific for cytomegalovirus antigens. A further reported finding was that TCR beta sequences accurately predicted the HLA-A and HLA-B alleles for most subjects in the first cohort. In a later analysis, TCR association rates were found to vary across HLA loci, with the most associated TCRs seen for DRB1 alleles and the fewest for HLA-C alleles. In a later analysis, HLA-associated TCR beta chains were found to be more clonally expanded and to have lower generation probabilities than equally common non-associated chains. A later genetic analysis associated a missense DCLRE1C variant with V-gene and J-gene trimming of TCR beta chains, and an independent cohort replicated the association. This cohort had only TCR beta chains sequenced, and the lack of alpha or paired-chain data limited which features could be detected. Because counts were too low, 15 or so rarely observed V segments, including chromosome 9 orphons, were excluded from the earlier analysis of 587 of the donors. Across donors, most TCR sequences were observed very rarely, whereas some public TCRs were present in many individuals. Presence/absence analyses assumed roughly uniform sequencing depth across donors, an assumption that may not hold. When HLA alleles, especially DR and DQ, strongly co-occurred, TCR associations were difficult to assign to individual alleles. A later analysis associated about 16,000 TCR beta sequences with specific HLA alleles at a false discovery rate of 0.05. It was suggested by the authors that the approach could potentially be generalized to other disease states and immunological phenotypes. A cluster of highly shared sequence variants was judged likely to be a technical artifact of the sequencing pipeline. A later analysis reported that several top co-occurrence clusters appeared linked to parvovirus B19, influenza, CMV and Epstein-Barr virus. The study gave a list of 150 to 200 TCR beta chains associated with cytomegalovirus. In an earlier analysis of about 600 of the donors, most TCR beta V segments appeared in productive rearrangements about 87% or about 30% of the time, broadly matching IMGT annotations. Some IMGT-functional V segments, including TRBV6-2 and TRBV6-3, could not be distinguished by the 87-base-pair reads and were therefore excluded. Because HLA typing was unavailable for some donors at each locus, only the typed subset was used in association tests. Correlated functional status among segregating V segments might reflect linkage disequilibrium, but an unknown experimental factor could not be ruled out. CMV serostatus was the only immune exposure information available for the cohort.

To prepare the library, the immunoSEQ multiplex PCR assay was applied. For the multiplex PCR, a mixture combining 60 forward primers for TCR Vbeta segments and 13 reverse primers for TCR Jbeta segments was used. The CDR3 region of rearranged TCR beta genes was amplified from genomic DNA by a multiplex PCR assay. The Illumina HiSeq System was used to sequence the amplified TCR beta libraries as 87-base-pair reads. The study's processing was this. A later analysis tallied 75 million to 85 million unique TCR beta chains across the 700 or so repertoires, and some 12 million of those chains were shared by two or more donors. A nearest-neighbor algorithm error-corrected the raw reads and collapsed the reads into unique sequences, merging closely related sequences to remove PCR and sequencing errors. V, D and J gene segments were assigned by aligning CDR3 sequences to IMGT reference sequences. For a sequence to be retained, a match of at least six nucleotides was required to both a V gene segment and a J gene segment. Rearrangements were called productive when the CDR3 lacked stop codons and stayed in frame with V and J; all others were non-productive. CDR3 was defined by IMGT convention, running from the second conserved V-encoded cysteine to the conserved J-encoded phenylalanine. Sequences without an unambiguous match to a single V gene segment were excluded from the earlier analysis of several hundred of the donors. In an earlier analysis of 587 of the donors, V segments were called functional above 56.7% productive rearrangements and were called segregating when the between-donor standard deviation exceeded 5%. A statistical classification framework was built to diagnose cytomegalovirus status from the catalog of TCR beta chain sequences. A later analysis assigned V and J genes by comparing TCR nucleotide sequences with IMGT/GENE-DB human TR gene sequences. The TCRdist pipeline was used in a later analysis to assign CDR3 sequences and most-parsimonious VDJ recombination scenarios. In a later analysis, every TCR beta chain was defined by the combination of its CDR3 amino acid sequence and its V-gene family, and reads without a unique V-gene family were dropped. As a way to deal with suspected cross-contamination and a sequencing artifact, a later analysis dropped hundreds of nucleotide sequences that were highly shared and had low generation probability. A later analysis calculated a clonal expansion index for each public chain from normalized within-repertoire ranks of inferred template counts. In a later analysis, generation probabilities were computed with a VDJ recombination model fitted to out-of-frame rearrangements, and the resulting probabilities were checked against IGoR. In a later analysis, hypergeometric tests were used to score TCR-TCR, TCR-HLA and TCR-CMV co-occurrence, with a repertoire-size bias correction applied to TCR pairs. In a later analysis, false discovery rates were estimated by permuting HLA or CMV assignments 20 times. In a later analysis, co-occurring TCRs were grouped with DBSCAN, and TCRdist sequence similarity was added when clustering was performed within HLA-allele-positive subsets. For co-occurrence clustering, repertoires with fewer than 30,000 or more than 120,000 public chains were excluded, along with roughly 5 repertoires with anomalous nucleotide sharing. TCRdb took this table from immuneACCESS and kept in-frame rearrangements with V and J called. Such tables lack part of the clones; where checked against another copy, unresolved V genes explain under half of the gap, and the rest is unexplained. V and J calls and clone size follow that table, whereas D and trimming were derived from the DNA. The sample contains around 150,000 clones, approximately 80% of them found a single time. The ten largest clones capture approximately 15% of the sample.

The CDR3 covers 15 residues, taking in both the cysteine and the phenylalanine. Only the CDR3 DNA is retained, 45 bases long and in frame from the first base. At the junction V is shortened by 1 base and J by 6 bases; bases outside the gene matches: 5. The germline V gene (reference sequence) sets CDR1 to GTSNPN and CDR2 to SVGIG. The cohort was made up of 500 to 800 healthy bone marrow donors. Cohort members were all nominally healthy when sampled, although unrecorded immune exposures were likely present. The donor tested CMV seronegative and was one of the 352 seronegative cohort members. Each donor provided a peripheral blood sample, and peripheral blood mononuclear cells were used for TCR beta sequencing. The Qiagen DNeasy Blood Extraction Kit was used to extract genomic DNA from the blood cell samples.

The source is a woman aged 40 to 55 in good health and CMV-seronegative. The rearranged segments are TRBV30 and TRBJ1-5; TRBD1 aligns with 11 central bases. Sequencing used PBMCs. The CDR3 reads CAWSAADRGLQPQHF. The nucleotide sequence is TGTGCCTGGAGTGCCGCGGACAGGGGGCTTCAGCCCCAGCATTTT. The CDR3, completed at both ends by the reference TRBV30 and TRBJ1-5 genes, gives the full variable domain SQTIHQWPATLVQPVGSPLSLECTVEGTSNPNLYWYRQAAGRGLQLLFYSVGIGQISSEVPQNLSASRPQDRQFILSSKKLLLSDSGFYLCAWSAADRGLQPQHFGDGTRLSIL.